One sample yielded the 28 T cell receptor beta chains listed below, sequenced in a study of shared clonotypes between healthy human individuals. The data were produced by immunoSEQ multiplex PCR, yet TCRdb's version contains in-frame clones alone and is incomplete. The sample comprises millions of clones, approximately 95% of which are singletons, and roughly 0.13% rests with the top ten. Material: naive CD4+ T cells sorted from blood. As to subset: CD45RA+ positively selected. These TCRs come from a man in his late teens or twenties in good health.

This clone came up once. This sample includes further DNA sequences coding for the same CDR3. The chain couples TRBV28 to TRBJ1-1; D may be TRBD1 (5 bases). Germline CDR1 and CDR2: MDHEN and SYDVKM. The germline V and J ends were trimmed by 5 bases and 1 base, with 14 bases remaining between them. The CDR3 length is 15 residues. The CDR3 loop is CASSPTGTGNTEAFF. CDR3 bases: TGTGCCAGCAGTCCGACCGGGACTGGGAACACTGAAGCTTTCTTT. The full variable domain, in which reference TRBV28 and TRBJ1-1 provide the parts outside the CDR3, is DVKVTQSSRYLVKRTGEKVFLECVQDMDHENMFWYRQDPGLGLRLIYFSYDVKMKEKGDIPEGYSVSREKKERFSLILESASTNQTSMYLCASSPTGTGNTEAFFGQGTRLTVV.

The CDR3 loop is CASSQLAQVNTEAFF. The CDR3 DNA reads TGTGCCAGCAGCCAGCTGGCTCAGGTGAACACTGAAGCTTTCTTT. The genes are TRBV11-2 and TRBJ1-1; D is ambiguous. The V end was cut by 5 bases, the J end by 0 bases, with 13 bases between. Germline V gene lookup returns CDR1 SGHAT and CDR2 FQNNGV. The CDR3 has 15 amino acids.

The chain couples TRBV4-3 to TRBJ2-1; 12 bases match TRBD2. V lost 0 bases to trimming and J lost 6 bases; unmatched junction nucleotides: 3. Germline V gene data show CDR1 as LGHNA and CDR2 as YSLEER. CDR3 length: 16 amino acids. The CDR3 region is CASSQDLTSGSNEQFF. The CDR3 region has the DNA TGCGCCAGCAGCCAAGATTTGACTAGCGGGAGCAATGAGCAGTTCTTC.

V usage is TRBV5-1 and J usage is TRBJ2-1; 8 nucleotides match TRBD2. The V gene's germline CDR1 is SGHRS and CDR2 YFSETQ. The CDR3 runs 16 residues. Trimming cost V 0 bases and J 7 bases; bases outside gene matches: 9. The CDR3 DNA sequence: TGCGCCAGCAGCTTGGCCGCAGCGGGAGTGAGGAATGAGCAGTTCTTC. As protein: CASSLAAAGVRNEQFF.

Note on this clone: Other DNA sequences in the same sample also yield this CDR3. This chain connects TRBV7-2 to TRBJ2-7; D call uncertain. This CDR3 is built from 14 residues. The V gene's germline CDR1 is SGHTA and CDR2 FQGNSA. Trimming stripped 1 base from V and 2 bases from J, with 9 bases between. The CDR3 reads CASSLGGGPYEQYF. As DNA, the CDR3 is TGTGCCAGCAGCTTAGGAGGCGGCCCCTACGAGCAGTACTTC.

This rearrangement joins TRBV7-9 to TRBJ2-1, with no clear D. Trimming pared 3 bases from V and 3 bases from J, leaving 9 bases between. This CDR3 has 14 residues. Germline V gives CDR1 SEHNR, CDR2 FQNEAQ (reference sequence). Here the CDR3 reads CASSFVGFYNEQFF. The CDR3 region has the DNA TGTGCCAGCAGCTTTGTGGGGTTCTACAATGAGCAGTTCTTC.

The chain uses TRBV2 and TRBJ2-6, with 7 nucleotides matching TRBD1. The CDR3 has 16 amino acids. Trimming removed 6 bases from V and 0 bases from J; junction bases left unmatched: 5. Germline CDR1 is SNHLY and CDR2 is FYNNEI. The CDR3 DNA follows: TGTGCCAGCAGCGGGACAGTGACCTCTGGGGCCAACGTCCTGACTTTC. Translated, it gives CASSGTVTSGANVLTF. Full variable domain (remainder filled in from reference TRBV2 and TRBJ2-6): EPEVTQTPSHQVTQMGQEVILRCVPISNHLYFYWYRQILGQKVEFLVSFYNNEISEKSEIFDDQFSVERPDGSNFTLKIRSTKLEDSAMYFCASSGTVTSGANVLTFGAGSRLTVL.

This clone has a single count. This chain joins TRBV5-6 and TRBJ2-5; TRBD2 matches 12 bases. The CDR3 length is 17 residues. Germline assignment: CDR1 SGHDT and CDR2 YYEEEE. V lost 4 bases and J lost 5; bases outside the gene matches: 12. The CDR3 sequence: CASSRRLTSGSGETQYF. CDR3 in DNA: TGTGCCAGCAGCCGACGACTGACTAGCGGGAGTGGTGAGACCCAGTACTTC.

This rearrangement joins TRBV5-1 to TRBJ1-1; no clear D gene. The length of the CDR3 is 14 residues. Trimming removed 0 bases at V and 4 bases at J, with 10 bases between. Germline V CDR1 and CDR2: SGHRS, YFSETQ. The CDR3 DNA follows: TGCGCCAGCAGCTTGGTCGGGGTTCCCACTGAAGCTTTCTTT. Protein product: CASSLVGVPTEAFF.

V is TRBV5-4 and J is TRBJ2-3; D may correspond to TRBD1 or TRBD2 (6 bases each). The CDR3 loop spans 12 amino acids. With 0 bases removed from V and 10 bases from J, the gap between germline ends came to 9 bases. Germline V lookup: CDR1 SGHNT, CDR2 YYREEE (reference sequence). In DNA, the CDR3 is TGTGCCAGCAGCTTGGATGGGGGGCCGCAGTATTTT. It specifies CASSLDGGPQYF.

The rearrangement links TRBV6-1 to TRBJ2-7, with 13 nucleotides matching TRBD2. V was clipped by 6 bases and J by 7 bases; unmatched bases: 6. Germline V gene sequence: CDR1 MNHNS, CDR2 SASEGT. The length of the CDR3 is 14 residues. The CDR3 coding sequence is TGTGCCAGCAGAACTAGCGGGGGGGCTTGGGAGCAGTACTTC. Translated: CASRTSGGAWEQYF.

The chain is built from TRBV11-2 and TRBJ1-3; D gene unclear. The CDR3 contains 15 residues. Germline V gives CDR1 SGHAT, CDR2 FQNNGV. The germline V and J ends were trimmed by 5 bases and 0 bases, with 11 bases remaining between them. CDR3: CASSRGAVSGNTIYF. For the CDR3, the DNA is TGTGCCAGCAGCCGCGGAGCCGTCTCTGGAAACACCATATATTTT.

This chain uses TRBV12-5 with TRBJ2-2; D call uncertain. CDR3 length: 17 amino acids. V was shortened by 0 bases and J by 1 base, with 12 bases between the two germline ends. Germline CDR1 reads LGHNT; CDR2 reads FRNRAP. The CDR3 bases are TGTGCTAGTGGTTTGGTACTTAAAGAAAGGAACACCGGGGAGCTGTTTTTT. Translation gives CASGLVLKERNTGELFF.

This CDR3 is CASSSQLDYGYTF. DNA for the CDR3: TGTGCCAGCAGTTCCCAGCTGGACTATGGCTACACCTTC. The V gene is TRBV28, the J gene TRBJ1-2; D not resolved. Germline values: CDR1 MDHEN, CDR2 SYDVKM. CDR3 length equals 13 residues. Trimming stripped 4 bases from V and 3 bases from J, with 9 bases between.

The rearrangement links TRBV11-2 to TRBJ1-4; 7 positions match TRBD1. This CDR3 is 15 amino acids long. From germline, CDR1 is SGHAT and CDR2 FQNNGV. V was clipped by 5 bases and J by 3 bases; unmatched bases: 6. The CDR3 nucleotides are TGTGCCAGCAGCAGTACCGGGACAGCTAATGAAAAACTGTTTTTT. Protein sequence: CASSSTGTANEKLFF.

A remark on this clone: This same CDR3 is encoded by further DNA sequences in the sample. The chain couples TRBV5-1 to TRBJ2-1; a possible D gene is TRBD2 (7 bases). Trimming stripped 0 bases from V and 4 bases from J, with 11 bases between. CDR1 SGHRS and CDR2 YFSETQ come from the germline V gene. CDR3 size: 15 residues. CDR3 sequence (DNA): TGCGCCAGCAGCTTGGCGGGGGGCATTTACAATGAGCAGTTCTTC. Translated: CASSLAGGIYNEQFF. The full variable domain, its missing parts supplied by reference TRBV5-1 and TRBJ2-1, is KAGVTQTPRYLIKTRGQQVTLSCSPISGHRSVSWYQQTPGQGLQFLFEYFSETQRNKGNFPGRFSGRQFSNSRSEMNVSTLELGDSALYLCASSLAGGIYNEQFFGPGTRLTVL.

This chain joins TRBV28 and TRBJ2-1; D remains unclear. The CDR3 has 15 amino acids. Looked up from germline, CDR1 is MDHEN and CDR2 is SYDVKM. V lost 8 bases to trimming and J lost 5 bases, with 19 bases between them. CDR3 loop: CASRPHKARNNEQFF. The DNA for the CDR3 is TGTGCCAGCCGCCCCCATAAGGCGAGGAACAATGAGCAGTTCTTC.

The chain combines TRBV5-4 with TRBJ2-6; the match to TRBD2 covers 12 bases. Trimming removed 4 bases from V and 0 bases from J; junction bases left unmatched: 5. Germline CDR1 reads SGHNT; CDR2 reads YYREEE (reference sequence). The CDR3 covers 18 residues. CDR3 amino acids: CASSPGLAGPSGANVLTF. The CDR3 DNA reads TGTGCCAGCAGCCCGGGACTAGCGGGCCCCTCTGGGGCCAACGTCCTGACTTTC. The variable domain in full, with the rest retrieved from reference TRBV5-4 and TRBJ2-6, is ETGVTQSPTHLIKTRGQQVTLRCSSQSGHNTVSWYQQALGQGPQFIFQYYREEENGRGNFPPRFSGLQFPNYSSELNVNALELDDSALYLCASSPGLAGPSGANVLTFGAGSRLTVL.

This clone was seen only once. For the CDR3, the DNA is TGTGCCAGCAGTGTGAAGCCGGGACTAGCGGGAGTCAATGAGCAGTTCTTC. Its protein product is CASSVKPGLAGVNEQFF. The chain joins TRBV2 to TRBJ2-1, with TRBD2 matching 14 bases. This CDR3 contains 17 residues. Trimming took 4 bases from V and 6 from J; bases not matched to a gene: 8. The germline CDR1 and CDR2 sequences are SNHLY and FYNNEI.

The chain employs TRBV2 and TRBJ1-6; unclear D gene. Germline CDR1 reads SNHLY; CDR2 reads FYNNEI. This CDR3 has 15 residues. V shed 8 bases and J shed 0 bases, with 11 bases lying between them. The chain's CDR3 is CASHEESSYNSPLHF. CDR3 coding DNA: TGTGCCAGCCACGAGGAGAGCTCCTATAATTCACCCCTCCACTTT. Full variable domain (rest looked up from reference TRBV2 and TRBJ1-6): EPEVTQTPSHQVTQMGQEVILRCVPISNHLYFYWYRQILGQKVEFLVSFYNNEISEKSEIFDDQFSVERPDGSNFTLKIRSTKLEDSAMYFCASHEESSYNSPLHFGNGTRLTVT.

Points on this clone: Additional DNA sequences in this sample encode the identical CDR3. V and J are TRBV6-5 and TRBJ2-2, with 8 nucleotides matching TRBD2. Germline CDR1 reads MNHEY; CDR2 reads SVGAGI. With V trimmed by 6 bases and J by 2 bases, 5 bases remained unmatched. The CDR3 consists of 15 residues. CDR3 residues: CASSPSGSNTGELFF. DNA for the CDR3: TGTGCCAGCAGCCCAAGCGGGAGTAACACCGGGGAGCTGTTTTTT.

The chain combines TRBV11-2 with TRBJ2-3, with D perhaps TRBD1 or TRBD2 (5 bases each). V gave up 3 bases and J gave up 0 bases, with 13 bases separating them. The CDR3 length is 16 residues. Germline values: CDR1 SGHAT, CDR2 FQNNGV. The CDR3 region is CASSFEGTISTDTQYF. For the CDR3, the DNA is TGTGCCAGCAGCTTCGAGGGGACCATAAGCACAGATACGCAGTATTTT.

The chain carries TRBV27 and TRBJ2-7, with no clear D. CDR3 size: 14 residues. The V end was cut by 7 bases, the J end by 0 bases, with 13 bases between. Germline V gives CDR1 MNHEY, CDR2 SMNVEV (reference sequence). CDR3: CASTTWARSYEQYF. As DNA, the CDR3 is TGTGCCAGCACAACTTGGGCCCGCTCCTACGAGCAGTACTTC.

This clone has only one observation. CDR3 sequence (DNA): TGTGCCAGCAGTGATGCGTTTAACTATGGCTACACCTTC. This translates into CASSDAFNYGYTF. The V gene is TRBV2, the J gene TRBJ1-2; unclear D gene. Per the germline V gene, CDR1 is SNHLY and CDR2 is FYNNEI. CDR3 length: 13 amino acids. The V and J ends lost 3 bases and 1 base respectively, with 6 bases between them.

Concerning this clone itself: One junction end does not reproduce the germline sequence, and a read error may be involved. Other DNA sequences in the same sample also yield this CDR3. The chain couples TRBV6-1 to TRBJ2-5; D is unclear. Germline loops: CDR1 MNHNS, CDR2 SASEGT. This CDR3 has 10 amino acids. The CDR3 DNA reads TGTGCCAGCAGGGAAGAGACCCAGTACTTC. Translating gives CASREETQYF.

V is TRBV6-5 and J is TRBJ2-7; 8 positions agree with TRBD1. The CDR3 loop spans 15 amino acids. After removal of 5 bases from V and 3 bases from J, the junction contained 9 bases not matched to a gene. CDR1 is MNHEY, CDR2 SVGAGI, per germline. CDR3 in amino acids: CASSPGQGGIYEQYF. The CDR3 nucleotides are TGTGCCAGCAGTCCTGGACAGGGTGGGATCTACGAGCAGTACTTC.

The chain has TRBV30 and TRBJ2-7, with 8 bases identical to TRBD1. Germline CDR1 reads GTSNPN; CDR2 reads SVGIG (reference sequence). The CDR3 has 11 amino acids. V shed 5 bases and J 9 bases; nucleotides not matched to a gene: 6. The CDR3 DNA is TGTGCCTGGGAAACAGGGGGTAGGCAGTACTTC. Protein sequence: CAWETGGRQYF.

This CDR3 reads CASRTTSVTNTGELFF. The CDR3 DNA is TGTGCCAGCAGGACGACTAGCGTCACGAACACCGGGGAGCTGTTTTTT. This chain uses TRBV2 with TRBJ2-2; TRBD2 agrees at 8 bases. The CDR3 runs to 16 residues. The germline CDR1 and CDR2 sequences are SNHLY and FYNNEI. Losses at the gene ends were 6 bases for V and 0 bases for J; bases not matched to a gene: 6.